The subject of this entry is one TCR beta chain. The data originate from a study of blood T cell repertoires in COVID-19. On the study more broadly: Spain, Italy and the United States supplied samples that represented acute and convalescent COVID-19. T cells, B-cell-depleted T cells, or PBMCs provided the cDNA or gDNA that served as material.

This CDR3 contains 14 residues. Trimming took 4 bases from V and 7 from J, leaving 15 bases between them. Germline CDR1 SGHRS, CDR2 YFSETQ. The method was immunoSEQ multiplex PCR; TCRdb's version includes in-frame clones alone and lacks a portion of them. The table has about 82,000 clones, approximately 86% seen once. The chain links TRBV5-1 to TRBJ1-5; D possibly corresponds to TRBD1 (5 bases). The sample consisted of peripheral blood. The sequence came from an elderly man with active or convalescent COVID-19. The CDR3 sequence: CASSTTGGIQPQHF. The CDR3 DNA follows: TGCGCCAGCAGCACAACTGGGGGGATACAGCCCCAGCATTTT.